The sequence of this TCR beta chain was determined in a study of cytomegalovirus exposure and HLA in healthy donors. Whole-study findings and limits: Among TCR beta chains of equal frequency, HLA-associated ones were more clonally expanded in a later analysis.

A note on this clone: What it binds is unknown.

It was with 60 Vbeta and 13 Jbeta primers that the PCR ran. Assay: immunoSEQ multiplex PCR; the TCRdb copy retains only in-frame clones and omits some. The data hold 150,000 to 160,000 clones, with roughly 84% observed a single time. The clonotype comes from a woman between 18 and 30 years old in good health and CMV-seronegative. The sequenced sample was PBMCs.

The CDR3 spells CASSLGPGGSGANVLTF. The CDR3 coding sequence is TGTGCCAGCAGCCTGGGACCAGGGGGCTCTGGGGCCAACGTCCTGACTTTC. J is TRBJ2-6 and V is TRBV9; 7 nucleotides line up with TRBD1. The junction had 7 bases not matched to a gene; V was cut back by 4 bases and J by 0 bases. The CDR3 runs to 17 residues. The germline V gene has CDR1 SGDLS and CDR2 YYNGEE.